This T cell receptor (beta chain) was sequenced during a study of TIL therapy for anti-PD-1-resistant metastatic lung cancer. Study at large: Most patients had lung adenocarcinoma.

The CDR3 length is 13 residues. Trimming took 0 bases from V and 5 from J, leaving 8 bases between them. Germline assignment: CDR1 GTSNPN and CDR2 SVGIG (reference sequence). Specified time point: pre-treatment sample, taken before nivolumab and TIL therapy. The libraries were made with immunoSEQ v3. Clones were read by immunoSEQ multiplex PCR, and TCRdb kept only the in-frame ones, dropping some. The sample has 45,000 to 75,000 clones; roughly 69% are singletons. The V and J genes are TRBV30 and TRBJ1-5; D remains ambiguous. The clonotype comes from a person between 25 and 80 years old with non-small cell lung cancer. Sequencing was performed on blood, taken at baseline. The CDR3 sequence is CAWSVRFDQPQHF. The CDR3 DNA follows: TGTGCCTGGAGTGTACGGTTCGATCAGCCCCAGCATTTT.